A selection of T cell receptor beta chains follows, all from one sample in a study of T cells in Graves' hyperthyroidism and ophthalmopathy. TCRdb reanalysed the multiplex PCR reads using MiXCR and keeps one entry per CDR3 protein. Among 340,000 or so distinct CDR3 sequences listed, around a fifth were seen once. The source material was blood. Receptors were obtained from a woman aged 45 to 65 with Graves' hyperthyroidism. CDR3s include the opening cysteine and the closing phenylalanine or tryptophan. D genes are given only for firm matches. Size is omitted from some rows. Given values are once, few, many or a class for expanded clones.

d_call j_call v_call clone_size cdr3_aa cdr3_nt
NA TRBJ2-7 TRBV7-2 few CASSLQGFGEQYF TGTGCCAGCAGCTTACAGGGGTTCGGCGAGCAGTACTTC
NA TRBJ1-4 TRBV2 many CASSTGHGGKLFF TGTGCCAGCAGTACCGGACACGGGGGGAAACTGTTTTTT
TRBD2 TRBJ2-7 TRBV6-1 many CASLAGRGYEQYF TGTGCCAGCTTAGCGGGAAGGGGATACGAGCAGTACTTC
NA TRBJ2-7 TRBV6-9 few CASSSPSRAASYEQYF TGTGCCAGCAGTTCCCCATCCCGGGCGGCTTCCTACGAGCAGTACTTC
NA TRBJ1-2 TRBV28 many CASSLNRYGYTF TGTGCCAGCAGTTTGAACAGATATGGCTACACCTTC
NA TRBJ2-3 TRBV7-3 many CASSLTGNPTDTQYF TGTGCCAGCAGCTTAACGGGTAACCCCACAGATACGCAGTATTTT
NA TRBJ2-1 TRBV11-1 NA CASSSLGGADNNEQFF TGTGCCAGCAGCTCGCTAGGGGGAGCAGATAACAATGAGCAGTTCTTC
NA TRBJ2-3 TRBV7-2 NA CASSLVQGGGTDTQYF TGTGCCAGCAGCTTAGTTCAAGGGGGAGGCACAGATACGCAGTATTTT
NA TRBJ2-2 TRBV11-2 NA CASSRGISGGNGELFF TGTGCCAGCAGCCGCGGAATTAGCGGCGGGAACGGGGAGCTGTTTTTT
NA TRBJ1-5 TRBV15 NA CATSRQGSYQPQHF TGTGCCACCAGCAGACAGGGAAGTTATCAGCCCCAGCATTTT
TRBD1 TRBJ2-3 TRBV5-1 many CASRDGQGYTDTQYF TGCGCCAGCAGGGACGGACAGGGATACACAGATACGCAGTATTTT
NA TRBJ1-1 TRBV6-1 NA CASSLVGNTEAYF TGTGCCAGCAGCCTCGTTGGGAACACTGAAGCTTACTTT
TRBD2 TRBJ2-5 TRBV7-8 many CASSLSAGGVQETQYF TGTGCCAGCAGCTTATCAGCGGGGGGGGTCCAAGAGACCCAGTACTTC
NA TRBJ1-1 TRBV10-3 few CAISERGGEAVTEAFF TGTGCCATCAGTGAGCGAGGGGGGGAAGCCGTCACTGAAGCTTTCTTT
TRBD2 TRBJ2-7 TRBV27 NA CASSLFSGKGGEQYF TGTGCCAGCAGTTTATTCAGCGGGAAAGGCGGCGAGCAGTACTTC
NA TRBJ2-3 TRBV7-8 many CASSLGLGGQYTQYF TGTGCCAGCAGCTTAGGACTAGGAGGGCAGTATACGCAGTATTTT
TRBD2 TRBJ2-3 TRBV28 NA CASSFSGSIADTQYF TGTGCCAGCAGTTTCAGCGGGAGTATCGCAGATACGCAGTATTTT
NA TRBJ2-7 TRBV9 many CASSASPTGRDEQYF TGTGCCAGCAGCGCTTCCCCGACCGGCCGGGACGAGCAGTACTTC
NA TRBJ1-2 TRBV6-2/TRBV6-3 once CASSAGRGSPPYGYTF TGTGCCAGCAGTGCCGGTAGAGGTTCCCCACCCTATGGCTACACCTTC
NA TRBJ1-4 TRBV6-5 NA CASSYGRFNEKLFF TGTGCCAGCAGTTACGGGCGGTTTAATGAAAAACTGTTTTTT
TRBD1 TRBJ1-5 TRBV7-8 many CASSLAITQGGNQPQHF TGTGCCAGCAGCTTAGCGATAACACAGGGGGGCAATCAGCCCCAGCATTTT
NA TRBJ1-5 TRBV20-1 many CSATAGIDSNQPQHF TGCAGTGCTACCGCCGGTATCGATAGCAATCAGCCCCAGCATTTT
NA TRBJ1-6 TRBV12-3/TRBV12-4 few CASTGGLTPLHF TGTGCCAGTACCGGGGGACTGACACCCCTCCACTTT
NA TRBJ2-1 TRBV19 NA CASLPTSTSYNEQFF TGTGCCAGTCTCCCGACATCTACCTCCTACAATGAGCAGTTCTTC
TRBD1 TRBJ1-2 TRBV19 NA CASSATLGQFNYYGYTF TGTGCCAGTAGCGCCACCCTGGGACAGTTCAACTACTATGGCTACACCTTC
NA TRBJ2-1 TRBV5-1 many CASSLAAGLNNEQFF TGCGCCAGCAGCTTGGCCGCGGGACTTAACAATGAGCAGTTCTTC
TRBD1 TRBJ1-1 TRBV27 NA CASKDRSGMNTEAFF TGTGCCAGCAAGGACAGGTCAGGCATGAACACTGAAGCTTTCTTT
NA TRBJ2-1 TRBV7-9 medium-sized CASSLASAQGQFF TGTGCCAGCAGCTTAGCCTCGGCGCAAGGGCAGTTCTTC
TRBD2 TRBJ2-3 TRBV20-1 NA CSARDPGGRALDTQYF TGCAGTGCTAGAGATCCGGGCGGGAGGGCCCTCGATACGCAGTATTTT
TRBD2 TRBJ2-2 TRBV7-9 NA CASSSYSGLAVPGELFF TGTGCCAGCAGCTCCTACAGCGGACTAGCGGTCCCCGGGGAGCTGTTTTTT
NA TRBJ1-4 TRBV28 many CASSSPGEHEKLFF TGTGCCAGCAGCTCACCAGGGGAACATGAAAAACTGTTTTTT
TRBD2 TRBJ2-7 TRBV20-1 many CSAETPVAGGHEQYF TGCAGTGCCGAGACCCCAGTAGCGGGAGGTCACGAGCAGTACTTC
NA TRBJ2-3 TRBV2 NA CASSLGSVSTDTQYF TGTGCCAGCAGCTTAGGCAGCGTGAGCACAGATACGCAGTATTTT
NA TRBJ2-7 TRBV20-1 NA CSVKLANYEQYF TGCAGTGTAAAGTTAGCGAACTACGAGCAGTACTTC
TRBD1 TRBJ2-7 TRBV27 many CASSLWTGGYEQYF TGTGCCAGCAGTCTATGGACAGGGGGCTACGAGCAGTACTTC
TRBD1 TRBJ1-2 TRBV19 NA CASTQPGTGVRYGYTF TGTGCCAGTACCCAACCCGGGACAGGGGTTCGCTATGGCTACACCTTC
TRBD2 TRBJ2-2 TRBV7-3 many CASSSTGAGGGELFF TGTGCCAGCAGCTCCACAGGCGCGGGGGGCGGGGAGCTGTTTTTT
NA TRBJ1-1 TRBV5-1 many CASRLQGGGNTEAFF TGCGCCAGCCGCCTCCAGGGAGGCGGTAACACTGAAGCTTTCTTT
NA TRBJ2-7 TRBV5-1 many CASSMDGDYEQYF TGCGCCAGCAGCATGGACGGAGACTACGAGCAGTACTTC
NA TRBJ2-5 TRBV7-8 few CASSLARSLARETQYF TGTGCCAGCAGCTTGGCCCGGAGTCTAGCCAGGGAGACCCAGTACTTC
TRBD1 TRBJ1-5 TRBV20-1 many CSARAQWGTGTNQPQHF TGCAGTGCTAGAGCCCAATGGGGGACAGGGACCAATCAGCCCCAGCATTTT
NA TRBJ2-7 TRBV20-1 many CSAAKTVGREQYF TGCAGTGCCGCCAAGACAGTAGGACGGGAGCAGTACTTC
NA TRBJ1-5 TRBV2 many CASSRAYSNQPQHF TGTGCCAGCAGTCGGGCATATAGCAATCAGCCCCAGCATTTT
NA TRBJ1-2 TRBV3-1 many CASSQALGTYTF TGTGCCAGCAGCCAAGCCCTGGGGACCTACACCTTC